These 27 T cell receptor beta chains share one sample of origin, sequenced in a study of cytomegalovirus exposure and HLA in healthy donors. Use of 60 Vbeta and 13 Jbeta primers characterized the PCR. Using immunoSEQ multiplex PCR, the repertoire was profiled, and TCRdb retains in-frame clones only, with some absent. Here the sample spans some 150,000 clones, roughly 80% being singletons. The sample comprised PBMCs. Every receptor here comes from a woman younger than 45 in good health and CMV-seropositive.

This chain connects TRBV2 to TRBJ1-1, with D possibly TRBD1 on 6 matching bases. The V gene's germline CDR1 is SNHLY and CDR2 FYNNEI. Trimming removed 7 bases at V and 1 base at J, with 13 bases between. This CDR3 is built from 14 residues. CDR3 region: CASTTQGRNTEAFF. CDR3 sequence (DNA): TGTGCCAGCACCACACAGGGTCGGAACACTGAAGCTTTCTTT.

The chain combines TRBV4-2 with TRBJ2-7, with D maybe TRBD2 (5 bases). The CDR3 spans 15 residues. V shed 3 bases and J shed 2 bases, with 14 bases lying between them. Germline-derived CDR1 and CDR2 are LGHNA and YNFKEQ. The CDR3, as DNA: TGTGCCAGCAGCCACGGGAACCCTTCCCCCTACGAGCAGTACTTC. Residues: CASSHGNPSPYEQYF.

The V gene is TRBV7-9, the J gene TRBJ1-1; 8 nucleotides line up with TRBD1. V shed 5 bases, J shed 6 bases, and the junction held 11 bases outside the gene matches. Germline lookup yields CDR1 SEHNR and CDR2 FQNEAQ (reference sequence). The CDR3 extends over 15 amino acids. The CDR3 here is CASSARTGMVAEAFF. CDR3 nucleotide sequence: TGTGCCAGCAGCGCGCGGACAGGGATGGTAGCTGAAGCTTTCTTT.

The chain combines TRBV2 with TRBJ1-3; weak D call: TRBD1 (5 bases). Germline V gene sequence: CDR1 SNHLY, CDR2 FYNNEI. V gave up 4 bases and J gave up 2 bases, with 9 bases separating them. This CDR3 contains 14 residues. The CDR3 nucleotides are TGTGCCAGCAGTGCGACAGTTGCTGGAAACACCATATATTTT. The encoded protein is CASSATVAGNTIYF.

The J gene is TRBJ1-2, the V gene TRBV19, with D perhaps TRBD1 (5 bases). Trimming took 2 bases from V and 6 from J, leaving 16 bases between them. The CDR3 is 15 residues long. Germline V gene sequence: CDR1 LNHDA, CDR2 SQIVND (reference sequence). As DNA, the CDR3 is TGTGCCAGTAGTATAACAAGGCGGGGGATGGATGGCTACACCTTC. Translated: CASSITRRGMDGYTF.

This clone was seen only once. This sequence joins TRBV19 and TRBJ2-5; TRBD1 aligns across 7 bases. CDR1 and CDR2 (germline): LNHDA, SQIVND (reference sequence). Trimming removed 5 bases from V and 5 bases from J; junction bases left unmatched: 8. The CDR3 extends over 14 amino acids. This chain's CDR3 is CASSQQGRGETQYF. CDR3 bases: TGTGCCAGTAGTCAACAGGGGAGAGGGGAGACCCAGTACTTC.

The V and J genes are TRBV9 and TRBJ2-2; TRBD2 agrees at 15 bases. The V gene's germline CDR1 is SGDLS and CDR2 YYNGEE. V was clipped by 3 bases and J by 9 bases; unmatched bases: 12. The CDR3 loop spans 18 amino acids. The CDR3 nucleotides read TGTGCCAGCAGCGCGGGACTAGCGGGGGGCCAGGGTACCCGGGAGCTGTTTTTT. Encoded protein: CASSAGLAGGQGTRELFF.

This clone is a singleton in its sample. The rearrangement uses TRBV14 and TRBJ2-4; no clear D gene. This CDR3 contains 17 residues. CDR1 SGHDN and CDR2 FVKESK come from the germline V gene. V was trimmed by 1 base and J by 0 bases, leaving 13 bases between them. The CDR3 protein is CASSQVIMPGAKNIQYF. CDR3 nucleotide sequence: TGTGCCAGCAGCCAAGTCATTATGCCGGGAGCCAAAAACATTCAGTACTTC.

CDR3 in amino acids: CASSTGGHQPQHF. In nucleotides, the CDR3 is TGTGCCAGCAGCACAGGTGGGCACCAGCCCCAGCATTTT. The V and J genes are TRBV28 and TRBJ1-5, with D possibly being TRBD1 (5 bases). Trimming left V 6 bases short and J 7 bases short, with 13 bases between. The V gene's germline CDR1 is MDHEN and CDR2 SYDVKM. CDR3 length: 13 residues.

V gene TRBV6-1 combines with J gene TRBJ2-3; D unresolved. Per germline, CDR1 MNHNS and CDR2 SASEGT. V was cut by 0 bases and J by 7 bases, with 8 bases left in between. The CDR3 covers 13 residues. CDR3 in DNA: TGTGCCAGCAGTGAAGCGCCGCAGTATACGCAGTATTTT. Residues: CASSEAPQYTQYF.

The rearrangement links TRBV9 to TRBJ1-1; possible D gene TRBD1, 5 bases. Germline V gene lookup returns CDR1 SGDLS and CDR2 YYNGEE. Deletions cut 4 bases from V and 1 base from J, with 14 bases between. The CDR3 loop spans 15 amino acids. The CDR3 sequence: CASSLTGTPNTEAFF. The CDR3 nucleotides are TGTGCCAGCAGCCTGACCGGGACTCCGAACACTGAAGCTTTCTTT.

The V and J genes are TRBV7-9 and TRBJ1-2; D is uncertain. V was trimmed by 2 bases and J by 3 bases, leaving 13 bases between them. Germline V gives CDR1 SEHNR, CDR2 FQNEAQ (reference sequence). There are 15 residues in the CDR3. CDR3 protein: CASSLNTAAHYGYTF. The CDR3 nucleotides are TGTGCCAGCAGCTTAAATACAGCGGCACACTATGGCTACACCTTC. The full variable domain, in which reference TRBV7-9 and TRBJ1-2 provide the parts outside the CDR3, is DTGVSQNPRHKITKRGQNVTFRCDPISEHNRLYWYRQTLGQGPEFLTYFQNEAQLEKSRLLSDRFSAERPKGSFSTLEIQRTEQGDSAMYLCASSLNTAAHYGYTFGSGTRLTVV.

CDR3 loop: CASSRDRGDTIYF. DNA for the CDR3: TGTGCCAGCAGCCGCGACAGGGGAGACACCATATATTTT. This chain uses TRBV5-6 with TRBJ1-3, with 8 positions matching TRBD1. Germline CDR1 SGHDT, CDR2 YYEEEE. This CDR3 comprises 13 residues. J was trimmed by 8 bases and V by 4 bases; bases with no gene match: 5.

The chain has TRBV2 and TRBJ2-3, with 11 bases matching TRBD2. CDR1 and CDR2 (germline): SNHLY, FYNNEI. Losses at the gene ends were 5 bases for V and 7 bases for J; bases not matched to a gene: 14. This CDR3 is built from 17 residues. The CDR3 sequence is CASSKRRLAGKEHTQYF. CDR3 nucleotide sequence: TGTGCCAGCAGTAAAAGGAGACTAGCGGGGAAGGAACATACGCAGTATTTT.

The chain joins TRBV6-1 to TRBJ1-1; perhaps TRBD1 as D (6 bases). Trimming removed 8 bases at V and 3 bases at J, with 16 bases between. CDR1 is MNHNS, CDR2 SASEGT, per germline. CDR3 length: 14 amino acids. The CDR3 nucleotides read TGTGCCAGCGCCCCCTGGCCAGGGGACACTGAAGCTTTCTTT. Amino acids: CASAPWPGDTEAFF.

This chain links TRBV5-4 with TRBJ1-6, with 10 bases that match TRBD1. CDR1 and CDR2 from the germline V gene are SGHNT and YYREEE (reference sequence). V shed 4 bases and J 10 bases; nucleotides not matched to a gene: 11. CDR3 length equals 16 residues. CDR3 sequence: CASSLKPGQGRSPLHF. CDR3 nucleotides: TGTGCCAGCAGCCTCAAACCGGGACAGGGGAGATCACCCCTCCACTTT.

The V and J genes are TRBV7-2 and TRBJ1-6; D is possibly TRBD1 (5 bases). Trimming took 4 bases from V and 6 from J, leaving 16 bases between them. Germline lookup yields CDR1 SGHTA and CDR2 FQGNSA. The CDR3 length is 16 residues. The CDR3 protein is CASSSRARGLNSPLHF. The CDR3 coding sequence is TGTGCCAGCAGCTCCAGGGCGCGGGGCCTTAATTCACCCCTCCACTTT.

The rearrangement uses TRBV5-4 and TRBJ1-6; D not certain. The germline gives CDR1 SGHNT, CDR2 YYREEE (reference sequence). The V and J ends lost 0 bases and 6 bases respectively, with 7 bases between them. The CDR3 is made up of 14 amino acids. The CDR3 is CASSLVDTNSPLHF. CDR3 nucleotide sequence: TGTGCCAGCAGCTTGGTTGACACTAATTCACCCCTCCACTTT.

This clone is a singleton in its sample. The chain combines TRBV6-6 with TRBJ1-5, with TRBD1 matching 7 bases. This CDR3 has 13 residues. CDR1 MNHNY and CDR2 SVGAGI come from the germline V gene (reference sequence). V dropped 11 bases and J dropped 0; count of bases not matched to a gene: 4. The CDR3, as DNA: TGTGCCTACAGGGGTGGTAGCAATCAGCCCCAGCATTTT. It specifies CAYRGGSNQPQHF.

The V and J genes are TRBV5-1 and TRBJ2-3; 13 bases match TRBD2. Germline loops: CDR1 SGHRS, CDR2 YFSETQ. The CDR3 spans 16 residues. V lost 4 bases, J lost 5 bases, and 7 bases stayed unmatched. Here the CDR3 DNA reads TGCGCCAGCAGCCCTCCGGGACTAGCGGGGAGAGATACGCAGTATTTT. The encoded protein is CASSPPGLAGRDTQYF.

This rearrangement joins TRBV7-3 to TRBJ2-3, with D unresolved. The germline V gene encodes CDR1 SGHTA and CDR2 FQGTGA. V was clipped by 4 bases and J by 0 bases, with 11 bases between them. This CDR3 spans 15 amino acids. Here the CDR3 reads CASSSSAVSTDTQYF. The CDR3 DNA follows: TGTGCCAGCAGCTCCTCGGCGGTAAGCACAGATACGCAGTATTTT.

This chain connects TRBV15 to TRBJ1-3; a possible D gene is TRBD1 (6 bases). The CDR3 length is 17 residues. Between the trimmed V and J ends, which lost 5 bases and 0 bases, there was a span of 17 bases. Germline V gene data show CDR1 as LNHNV and CDR2 as YYDKDF (reference sequence). The CDR3 sequence is CATSARSQGSSGNTIYF. CDR3 coding DNA: TGTGCCACCAGCGCGCGCTCACAGGGATCCTCTGGAAACACCATATATTTT.

The chain is built from TRBV15 and TRBJ1-5, with D possibly being TRBD1 (5 bases). With 6 bases removed from V and 4 bases from J, the gap between germline ends came to 10 bases. Germline V CDR1 and CDR2: LNHNV, YYDKDF (reference sequence). CDR3 length: 13 amino acids. The chain's CDR3 is CATRTVGNQPQHF. In DNA form, the CDR3 reads TGTGCCACCAGGACAGTTGGGAATCAGCCCCAGCATTTT.

This clone is a singleton in its sample. The chain combines TRBV7-8 with TRBJ1-2, with 10 bases that match TRBD1. Germline lookup yields CDR1 SGHVS and CDR2 FQNEAQ. The CDR3 contains 14 residues. V shed 6 bases and J 6 bases; nucleotides not matched to a gene: 7. This CDR3 reads CASSPPGTGDGYTF. CDR3 sequence (DNA): TGTGCCAGCAGTCCCCCGGGGACAGGGGATGGCTACACCTTC.

The chain links TRBV6-6 to TRBJ1-1, with 7 bases that match TRBD1. The CDR3 contains 14 residues. J gave up 0 bases and V 4 bases, and 2 bases lay outside the gene matches. Germline CDR1 and CDR2: MNHNY and SVGAGI (reference sequence). The CDR3 reads CASSLDRMNTEAFF. The CDR3 coding sequence is TGTGCCAGCAGTTTGGACAGGATGAACACTGAAGCTTTCTTT.

The chain employs TRBV28 and TRBJ1-2; 9 bases are a match to TRBD1. After removal of 3 bases from V and 8 bases from J, the junction contained 13 bases not matched to a gene. CDR3 length equals 16 residues. Germline CDR1 and CDR2: MDHEN and SYDVKM. CDR3 bases: TGTGCCAGCAGTTTTCAATTCCGACAGGGGGGAGGCGGCTACACCTTC. Protein sequence: CASSFQFRQGGGGYTF.

The chain employs TRBV5-1 and TRBJ1-2, with 7 bases fitting TRBD1. Germline values: CDR1 SGHRS, CDR2 YFSETQ. The CDR3 has 14 residues. Trimming took 4 bases from V and 8 from J; bases not matched to a gene: 11. The CDR3 here is CASSTGQVPSGYTF. CDR3 DNA sequence: TGCGCCAGCAGCACCGGACAGGTTCCCTCGGGCTACACCTTC.